One sample yielded the 5 T cell receptor beta chains listed below, sequenced in a study of shared clonotypes between healthy human individuals. Sequencing was performed with immunoSEQ multiplex PCR; in TCRdb, only in-frame clones are kept and a portion is missing. The sample lists over 1.5 million clones; 95% to 99% were seen once. The material sequenced was naive CD4+ T cells sorted from blood. The subset is: CD45RA+ positively selected. The receptors were sampled from a man younger than 40 in good health.

The chain carries TRBV14 and TRBJ2-7; 8 nucleotides align to TRBD2. Germline V lookup: CDR1 SGHDN, CDR2 FVKESK. V was pared by 4 bases and J by 0 bases, with 5 bases of the junction left unmatched. This CDR3 spans 15 amino acids. CDR3 nucleotides: TGTGCCAGCAGCCTATTAGCGGGGACCTCCTACGAGCAGTACTTC. Protein product: CASSLLAGTSYEQYF.

The rearrangement joins TRBV6-5 to TRBJ2-7; D remains ambiguous. V was trimmed by 5 bases and J by 1 base, leaving 12 bases between them. The germline V gene encodes CDR1 MNHEY and CDR2 SVGAGI. The CDR3 loop spans 14 amino acids. The DNA of the CDR3 is TGTGCCAGCAGTCGGCGCCCACCTTCCTACGAGCAGTACTTC. This encodes CASSRRPPSYEQYF.

The rearrangement joins TRBV7-6 to TRBJ1-3; possible D gene TRBD1, 6 bases. The V and J ends lost 4 bases and 1 base respectively, with 11 bases between them. This CDR3 region has 15 residues. Germline CDR1 reads SGHVS; CDR2 reads FNYEAQ. The CDR3 protein is CASSSITGSGNTIYF. CDR3 DNA: TGTGCCAGCAGCTCAATCACAGGGTCTGGAAACACCATATATTTT.

This clone was found once. The V gene is TRBV28, the J gene TRBJ2-3, with 9 bases that match TRBD1. V dropped 5 bases and J dropped 4; count of bases not matched to a gene: 7. The CDR3 has 15 amino acids. The V gene's germline CDR1 is MDHEN and CDR2 SYDVKM. Here the CDR3 DNA reads TGTGCCAGCAGTACTCCGGGACAGGGTCCAGATACGCAGTATTTT. Its translation is CASSTPGQGPDTQYF.

The rearrangement links TRBV28 to TRBJ1-1, with D tentatively TRBD1 (6 bases). CDR1 and CDR2 (germline): MDHEN, SYDVKM. The CDR3 length is 13 residues. V lost 5 bases to trimming and J lost 4 bases, with 11 bases between them. The CDR3 bases are TGTGCCAGCAGTCTAATAGGGGGCACTGAAGCTTTCTTT. Translation gives CASSLIGGTEAFF.